Each of the 30 T cell receptor beta chains below was sequenced from the same sample in a study of cytomegalovirus exposure and HLA in healthy donors. PCR amplification relied on 60 Vbeta primers (plus 13 Jbeta primers). Only in-frame clones appear in the TCRdb table, and some are missing; sequencing was by immunoSEQ multiplex PCR. The sample shows 65,000 to 85,000 clones, under 85% of them seen only once. The sample comprised PBMCs. Receptor source: a woman in her 40s in good health and CMV-seropositive.

This chain connects TRBV27 to TRBJ1-6; a possible D gene is TRBD1 (5 bases). CDR3 size: 16 residues. In germline, CDR1 is MNHEY, CDR2 SMNVEV (reference sequence). Trimming stripped 3 bases from V and 7 bases from J, with 16 bases between. The CDR3 nucleotides read TGTGCCAGCAGTTTTCCCCCGGGGGAGAGGAATTCACCCCTCCACTTT. It specifies CASSFPPGERNSPLHF.

J is TRBJ1-2 and V is TRBV4-2, with TRBD1 identical over 7 bases. The germline V gene has CDR1 LGHNA and CDR2 YNFKEQ. J gave up 8 bases and V 1 base, and 13 bases lay outside the gene matches. The length of the CDR3 is 16 residues. CDR3 residues: CASSQVAGQDGSGYTF. For the CDR3, the DNA is TGTGCCAGCAGCCAAGTCGCAGGACAGGATGGGTCGGGCTACACCTTC.

The rearrangement uses TRBV7-9 and TRBJ1-4; no reliable D call. CDR3 length: 15 amino acids. V was shortened by 3 bases and J by 0 bases, with 8 bases between the two germline ends. Germline V gene lookup returns CDR1 SEHNR and CDR2 FQNEAQ (reference sequence). The DNA for the CDR3 is TGTGCCAGCAGCTTGCAGACATCAACTAATGAAAAACTGTTTTTT. Encoded protein: CASSLQTSTNEKLFF.

The chain joins TRBV28 to TRBJ1-3, with TRBD1 matching 7 bases. J gave up 1 base and V 2 bases, and 5 bases lay outside the gene matches. The CDR3 is 16 amino acids. CDR1 and CDR2 (germline): MDHEN, SYDVKM. CDR3: CASSLKGAASGNTIYF. The CDR3 DNA reads as TGTGCCAGCAGTTTAAAGGGGGCAGCATCTGGAAACACCATATATTTT.

V gene TRBV10-3 combines with J gene TRBJ1-5; 7 bases align to TRBD1. The CDR3 sequence is 15 residues long. Looked up from germline, CDR1 is ENHRY and CDR2 is SYGVKD. J gave up 5 bases and V 0 bases, and 4 bases lay outside the gene matches. Written as DNA, the CDR3 is TGTGCCATCAGTGAGTCTACCAGGGGGGATCAGCCCCAGCATTTT. Protein product: CAISESTRGDQPQHF.

The chain carries TRBV5-1 and TRBJ1-5, with D perhaps TRBD1 (6 bases). Looked up from germline, CDR1 is SGHRS and CDR2 is YFSETQ. V lost 4 bases, J lost 0 bases, and 17 bases lay in between. The CDR3 covers 17 residues. CDR3 DNA sequence: TGCGCCAGCAGCCCGGGATACAGGGCGGATAGCAATCAGCCCCAGCATTTT. Translated: CASSPGYRADSNQPQHF. The full variable domain, its missing parts supplied by reference TRBV5-1 and TRBJ1-5, is KAGVTQTPRYLIKTRGQQVTLSCSPISGHRSVSWYQQTPGQGLQFLFEYFSETQRNKGNFPGRFSGRQFSNSRSEMNVSTLELGDSALYLCASSPGYRADSNQPQHFGDGTRLSIL.

The chain uses TRBV7-3 and TRBJ2-7, with 7 bases identical to TRBD2. V shed 5 bases, J shed 0 bases, and the junction held 7 bases outside the gene matches. Germline CDR1 reads SGHTA; CDR2 reads FQGTGA. This CDR3 is built from 15 residues. The CDR3 spells CASSAASGSSYEQYF. The CDR3 DNA reads as TGTGCCAGCAGCGCCGCTAGCGGAAGCTCCTACGAGCAGTACTTC.

The chain joins TRBV5-4 to TRBJ2-2; 9 bases map to TRBD1. CDR3 length: 16 residues. Germline V gene lookup returns CDR1 SGHNT and CDR2 YYREEE (reference sequence). V trimming: 4 bases; J trimming: 1 base; junction bases outside the gene matches: 5. The DNA for the CDR3 is TGTGCCAGCAGCGTTACAGGGGGCGGGAACACCGGGGAGCTGTTTTTT. Translating it yields CASSVTGGGNTGELFF.

V is TRBV30 and J is TRBJ1-1; D is undetermined. Germline V CDR1 and CDR2: GTSNPN, SVGIG (reference sequence). V was pared by 2 bases and J by 1 base, with 11 bases between. The CDR3 sequence is 14 residues long. The CDR3 region has the DNA TGTGCCTGGAGTTTCTCCCCGTGGAACACTGAAGCTTTCTTT. Protein: CAWSFSPWNTEAFF.

The rearrangement joins TRBV30 to TRBJ1-3, with a weak D call TRBD1 (6 bases). Germline assignment: CDR1 GTSNPN and CDR2 SVGIG (reference sequence). V dropped 1 base and J dropped 0 bases, with 19 bases sitting between them. The CDR3 is 18 residues long. The CDR3: CAWSGDLLGANSGNTIYF. The CDR3 nucleotides read TGTGCCTGGAGTGGTGACCTTCTGGGGGCCAACTCTGGAAACACCATATATTTT. Full variable domain (missing parts from reference TRBV30 and TRBJ1-3): SQTIHQWPATLVQPVGSPLSLECTVEGTSNPNLYWYRQAAGRGLQLLFYSVGIGQISSEVPQNLSASRPQDRQFILSSKKLLLSDSGFYLCAWSGDLLGANSGNTIYFGEGSWLTVV.

The CDR3 DNA reads as TGTGCCAGCAGCTTGGCCCGGACAGCCCCCTACGAGCAGTACTTC. It encodes CASSLARTAPYEQYF. V usage is TRBV5-4 and J usage is TRBJ2-7; D is perhaps TRBD1 (6 bases). The CDR3 covers 15 residues. Trimming stripped 0 bases from V and 2 bases from J, with 12 bases between. CDR1 and CDR2 from the germline V gene are SGHNT and YYREEE (reference sequence).

The gene calls are TRBV2 and TRBJ2-3; 9 bases are shared with TRBD2. Germline V gene sequence: CDR1 SNHLY, CDR2 FYNNEI. CDR3 length equals 16 residues. Germline trimming cut 2 bases from V and 4 bases from J; bases unmatched to any gene: 7. For the CDR3, the DNA is TGTGCCAGCAGTGAAAGGCGGGGGGGCTTATCAGATACGCAGTATTTT. Translated: CASSERRGGLSDTQYF.

The V gene is TRBV28, the J gene TRBJ2-2, with TRBD1 identical over 11 bases. The V gene end was trimmed by 5 bases and the J gene end by 7 bases; junction bases not matched to a gene: 6. CDR3 length equals 15 residues. Germline CDR1 and CDR2: MDHEN and SYDVKM. DNA of the CDR3: TGTGCCAGCAGTAATTCGGGACAGGGGGTCGGGGAGCTGTTTTTT. It translates to CASSNSGQGVGELFF.

In DNA, the CDR3 is TGTGCCAGCAGTCGGGACCGGGGGAAATACGAGCAGTACTTC. Translation: CASSRDRGKYEQYF. The genes are TRBV6-5 and TRBJ2-7; D may be TRBD2 (6 bases). CDR1 MNHEY and CDR2 SVGAGI come from the germline V gene. The V end lost 5 bases, the J end lost 4 bases, and 15 bases lay between the germline ends. This CDR3 has 14 residues.

The genes are TRBV27 and TRBJ1-2; tentative D call: TRBD1 (5 bases). Trimming pared 5 bases from V and 5 bases from J, leaving 12 bases between. This CDR3 has 13 residues. Germline CDR1 and CDR2: MNHEY and SMNVEV (reference sequence). The DNA of the CDR3 is TGTGCCAGCAGTGCGGCCAGGGATTATGGCTACACCTTC. Protein sequence: CASSAARDYGYTF.

In this sample, this clone turned up a few times. This chain links TRBV6-1 with TRBJ1-5; D remains ambiguous. Germline V lookup: CDR1 MNHNS, CDR2 SASEGT. This CDR3 is built from 16 residues. The V end lost 1 base, the J end lost 0 bases, and 10 bases lay between the germline ends. For the CDR3, the DNA is TGTGCCAGCAGTGAAGTATGGTCCGGTAGCAATCAGCCCCAGCATTTT. This encodes CASSEVWSGSNQPQHF.

The chain joins TRBV29-1 to TRBJ1-1; 9 bases map to TRBD1. Looked up from germline, CDR1 is SQVTM and CDR2 is ANQGSEA. The CDR3 runs to 14 residues. Germline trimming cut 7 bases from V and 5 bases from J; bases unmatched to any gene: 11. CDR3 sequence reads: CSATPGQGKTEAFF. For the CDR3, the DNA is TGCAGCGCAACACCGGGACAGGGAAAGACTGAAGCTTTCTTT.

Remarks on this clone: At one end, the junction sequence differs from germline, possibly due to a read error. CDR3 in DNA: TGTTCCAGCAGCCCTAGGGGTTCACCCCTCCACTTT. Its protein product is CSSSPRGSPLHF. The chain carries TRBV7-9 and TRBJ1-6, with TRBD1 as a possible D gene (5 bases). The V gene's germline CDR1 is SEHNR and CDR2 FQNEAQ (reference sequence). The CDR3 covers 12 residues.

V and J are TRBV19 and TRBJ1-6, with TRBD1 matching over 7 bases. Germline values: CDR1 LNHDA, CDR2 SQIVND (reference sequence). There are 12 residues in the CDR3. V lost 8 bases to trimming and J lost 7 bases; unmatched junction nucleotides: 2. The CDR3 is CASVQGNSPLHF. The CDR3 DNA reads TGTGCCAGTGTACAGGGGAATTCACCCCTCCACTTT.

This chain connects TRBV30 to TRBJ2-1; 7 bases line up with TRBD1. This CDR3 is built from 13 residues. Germline V lookup: CDR1 GTSNPN, CDR2 SVGIG (reference sequence). V trimming: 7 bases; J trimming: 2 bases; junction bases outside the gene matches: 5. The CDR3 DNA sequence: TGTGCCTTACAGGGGCGCCCCTACAATGAGCAGTTCTTC. Amino acid sequence: CALQGRPYNEQFF.

The chain links TRBV18 to TRBJ2-7, with 10 bases identical to TRBD1. This CDR3 contains 14 residues. V was pared by 6 bases and J by 7 bases, with 9 bases of the junction left unmatched. Germline V gives CDR1 KGHSH, CDR2 LQKENI. This CDR3 reads CASSPGTGVREQYF. The DNA of the CDR3 is TGTGCCAGCTCTCCCGGGACAGGGGTGAGGGAGCAGTACTTC.

The chain uses TRBV28 and TRBJ1-3; D ambiguous. The germline gives CDR1 MDHEN, CDR2 SYDVKM. Trimming took 6 bases from V and 4 from J, leaving 10 bases between them. The CDR3 length is 13 residues. DNA of the CDR3: TGTGCCAGCAGACCCACAAGAGGAAACACCATATATTTT. As protein: CASRPTRGNTIYF.

The chain carries TRBV28 and TRBJ2-6; TRBD1 aligns across 7 bases. Germline V gives CDR1 MDHEN, CDR2 SYDVKM. J gave up 0 bases and V 5 bases, and 4 bases lay outside the gene matches. The CDR3 consists of 16 residues. The CDR3 DNA reads TGTGCCAGCAGTCACCGGGACAGCTCTGGGGCCAACGTCCTGACTTTC. This gives the protein CASSHRDSSGANVLTF.

J is TRBJ2-7 and V is TRBV27, with 7 bases lining up with TRBD2. V trimming: 2 bases; J trimming: 4 bases; junction bases outside the gene matches: 2. The CDR3 extends over 13 amino acids. Germline V CDR1 and CDR2: MNHEY, SMNVEV (reference sequence). The CDR3 region is CASSLGGEYEQYF. For the CDR3, the DNA is TGTGCCAGCAGTTTAGGGGGGGAGTACGAGCAGTACTTC.

The chain couples TRBV7-6 to TRBJ2-5, with no clear D. This CDR3 has 14 residues. Germline CDR1 reads SGHVS; CDR2 reads FNYEAQ. V shed 2 bases and J shed 4 bases, with 11 bases lying between them. The CDR3 bases are TGTGCCAGCAGCTTACTGGCTAGTACAGAGACCCAGTACTTC. This codes for CASSLLASTETQYF. Full variable domain (missing parts from reference TRBV7-6 and TRBJ2-5): GAGVSQSPRYKVTKRGQDVALRCDPISGHVSLYWYRQALGQGPEFLTYFNYEAQQDKSGLPNDRFSAERPEGSISTLTIQRTEQRDSAMYRCASSLLASTETQYFGPGTRLLVL.

The V and J genes are TRBV7-2 and TRBJ2-2; a weak D match, TRBD1 (6 bases). The CDR3 totals 14 residues. The ends were cut back, 4 bases at V and 7 bases at J, with 13 bases in the middle. The germline V gene has CDR1 SGHTA and CDR2 FQGNSA. The CDR3 bases are TGTGCCAGCAGCTCTTACAGGGACGGCGGGGAGCTGTTTTTT. Protein product: CASSSYRDGGELFF.

This clone was counted a few times. DNA of the CDR3: TGTGCCAGCACCGGGGGGACGCTAACCTACGAGCAGTACTTC. This sequence encodes CASTGGTLTYEQYF. The gene calls are TRBV28 and TRBJ2-7; 7 bases line up with TRBD2. V was pared by 7 bases and J by 2 bases, with 8 bases of the junction left unmatched. This CDR3 region has 14 residues. Germline assignment: CDR1 MDHEN and CDR2 SYDVKM.

The genes are TRBV2 and TRBJ1-2, with D tentatively TRBD1 (6 bases). V was pared by 10 bases and J by 4 bases, with 13 bases between. Germline values: CDR1 SNHLY, CDR2 FYNNEI. This CDR3 is built from 12 residues. In DNA, the CDR3 is TGTGCCAACCCGACAGGCGCCTATGGCTACACCTTC. Its translation is CANPTGAYGYTF.

This chain links TRBV23-1 with TRBJ2-2; TRBD1 matches 7 bases. TRBV23-1 is an ORF for which the function is uncertain. The CDR3 loop spans 17 amino acids. The V gene end was trimmed by 2 bases and the J gene end by 1 base; junction bases not matched to a gene: 7. The CDR3 DNA follows: TGCGCCAGCAGTCAACCGAGTTGGACAGGGAACACCGGGGAGCTGTTTTTT. This codes for CASSQPSWTGNTGELFF.

The V and J genes are TRBV5-1 and TRBJ2-7; D unclear. The CDR3 has 13 amino acids. V was shortened by 0 bases and J by 4 bases, with 8 bases between the two germline ends. Germline V gene sequence: CDR1 SGHRS, CDR2 YFSETQ. CDR3 coding DNA: TGCGCCAGCAGCTTGGCCTCGGGTTACGAGCAGTACTTC. Translating gives CASSLASGYEQYF.